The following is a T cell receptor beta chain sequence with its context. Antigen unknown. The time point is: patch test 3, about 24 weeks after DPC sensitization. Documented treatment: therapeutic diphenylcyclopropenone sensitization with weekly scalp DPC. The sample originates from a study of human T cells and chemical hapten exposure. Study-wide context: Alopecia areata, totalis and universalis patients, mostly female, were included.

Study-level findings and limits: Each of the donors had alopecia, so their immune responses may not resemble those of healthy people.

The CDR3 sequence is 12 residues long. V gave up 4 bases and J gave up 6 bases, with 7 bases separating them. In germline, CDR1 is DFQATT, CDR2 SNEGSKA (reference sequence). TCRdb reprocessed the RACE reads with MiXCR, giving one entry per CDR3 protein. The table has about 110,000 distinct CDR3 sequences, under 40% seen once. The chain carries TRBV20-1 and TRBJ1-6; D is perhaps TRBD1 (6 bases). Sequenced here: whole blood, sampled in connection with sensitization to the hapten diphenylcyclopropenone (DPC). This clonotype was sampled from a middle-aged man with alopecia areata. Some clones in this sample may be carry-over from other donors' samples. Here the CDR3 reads CSAIQGNSPLHF. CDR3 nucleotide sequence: TGCAGTGCTATACAGGGTAATTCACCCCTCCACTTT.